This is a list of T cell receptor beta chains from one sample in a study of memory B cells and T cells in multiple sclerosis. The repertoire was sequenced with immunoSEQ multiplex PCR; TCRdb's copy has only in-frame clones and lacks some. The sample carries about 46,000 clones, approximately 80% recorded once. These receptors lack a known antigen. The source material was PBMCs from blood kept in culture. All receptors come from a human donor with multiple sclerosis. Each CDR3 is given with its conserved first and last residue. The order of the fields is V gene, clone size, D gene, J gene, CDR3 protein, CDR3 DNA. D genes are given only for firm matches. Clone size is stated in some rows and not others, as once, few, many or a class when expanded.

v_gene: TRBV28; abundance: NA; d_gene: NA; j_gene: TRBJ2-7; CDR3aa: CASSPGLEYEQYF; CDR3nt: TGTGCCAGCAGTCCAGGACTGGAGTACGAGCAGTACTTC
v_gene: TRBV19; abundance: NA; d_gene: NA; j_gene: TRBJ2-2; CDR3aa: CASSIYTGELFF; CDR3nt: TGTGCCAGTAGTATCTACACCGGGGAGCTGTTTTTT
v_gene: TRBV2; abundance: NA; d_gene: TRBD2; j_gene: TRBJ2-3; CDR3aa: CASSRGGDTQYF; CDR3nt: TGTGCCAGCAGCCGCGGGGGGGATACGCAGTATTTT
v_gene: TRBV7-3; abundance: once; d_gene: NA; j_gene: TRBJ2-7; CDR3aa: CASSPFSMGEQYF; CDR3nt: TGTGCCAGCAGCCCCTTTTCGATGGGCGAGCAGTACTTC
v_gene: TRBV19; abundance: once; d_gene: NA; j_gene: TRBJ1-5; CDR3aa: CASSILGSNQPQHF; CDR3nt: TGTGCCAGTAGTATCTTAGGGAGCAATCAGCCCCAGCATTTT
v_gene: TRBV28; abundance: NA; d_gene: NA; j_gene: TRBJ1-6; CDR3aa: CASSPSPGNSPLHF; CDR3nt: TGTGCCAGCAGCCCTTCACCGGGAAATTCACCCCTCCACTTT
v_gene: TRBV14; abundance: NA; d_gene: TRBD1; j_gene: TRBJ1-2; CDR3aa: CASSPTGTGIYGYTF; CDR3nt: TGTGCCAGCAGCCCGACCGGGACAGGAATCTATGGCTACACCTTC
v_gene: TRBV6-6; abundance: few; d_gene: TRBD1; j_gene: TRBJ1-1; CDR3aa: CASSGQGNTEAFF; CDR3nt: TGTGCCAGCAGCGGACAGGGAAACACTGAAGCTTTCTTT
v_gene: TRBV18; abundance: NA; d_gene: TRBD2; j_gene: TRBJ2-5; CDR3aa: CASSPPGNSAGQETQYF; CDR3nt: TGTGCCAGCTCACCTCCCGGGAATTCAGCGGGGCAGGAGACCCAGTACTTC
v_gene: TRBV2; abundance: NA; d_gene: NA; j_gene: TRBJ2-5; CDR3aa: CASILSSVEGTQYF; CDR3nt: TGTGCCAGCATCCTATCTTCAGTCGAGGGGACCCAGTACTTC
v_gene: TRBV7-9; abundance: NA; d_gene: TRBD1; j_gene: TRBJ1-2; CDR3aa: CASSLGAGQRVMYGYTF; CDR3nt: TGTGCCAGCAGCTTGGGTGCGGGACAGCGGGTGATGTATGGCTACACCTTC
v_gene: TRBV7-7; abundance: NA; d_gene: NA; j_gene: TRBJ1-1; CDR3aa: CASSLDVGTEALF; CDR3nt: TGTGCTAGCAGCTTAGACGTGGGCACTGAAGCTCTCTTT
v_gene: TRBV7-9; abundance: NA; d_gene: TRBD1; j_gene: TRBJ2-7; CDR3aa: CASSISGQSYEQYF; CDR3nt: TGTGCCAGCAGCATATCGGGACAGTCCTACGAGCAGTACTTC